One T cell receptor beta chain is described in this entry. No antigen is known for it. V dropped 0 bases and J dropped 2 bases, with 6 bases sitting between them. The CDR3 length is 14 residues. Germline values: CDR1 SGDLS, CDR2 YYNGEE. These data belong to a study of T cell responses to AZD1222 COVID-19 vaccine. Study-level points and caveats: Unmutated variant regions are reportedly targeted by nearly half of spike-specific TCRs. It should be noted that donors were predominantly white British and more often female, and clonal diversity was possibly underestimated. Baseline serostatus was positive in only six AZD1222 recipients.

Profiling relied on immunoSEQ multiplex PCR, and the TCRdb table lists in-frame clones only, not all of them. Of about 180,000 clones in the sample, nearly 95% were seen once. Second doses that came at about 4 or about 12 weeks were put together. V usage is TRBV9 and J usage is TRBJ1-3; no firm D call. The receptor comes from an adult who received the AZD1222 COVID-19 vaccine. Sequenced here: peripheral blood, sampled 28 days after the second AZD1222 dose. The CDR3 is CASSVGSAGNTIYF. Here the CDR3 DNA reads TGTGCCAGCAGCGTAGGGAGCGCTGGAAACACCATATATTTT.